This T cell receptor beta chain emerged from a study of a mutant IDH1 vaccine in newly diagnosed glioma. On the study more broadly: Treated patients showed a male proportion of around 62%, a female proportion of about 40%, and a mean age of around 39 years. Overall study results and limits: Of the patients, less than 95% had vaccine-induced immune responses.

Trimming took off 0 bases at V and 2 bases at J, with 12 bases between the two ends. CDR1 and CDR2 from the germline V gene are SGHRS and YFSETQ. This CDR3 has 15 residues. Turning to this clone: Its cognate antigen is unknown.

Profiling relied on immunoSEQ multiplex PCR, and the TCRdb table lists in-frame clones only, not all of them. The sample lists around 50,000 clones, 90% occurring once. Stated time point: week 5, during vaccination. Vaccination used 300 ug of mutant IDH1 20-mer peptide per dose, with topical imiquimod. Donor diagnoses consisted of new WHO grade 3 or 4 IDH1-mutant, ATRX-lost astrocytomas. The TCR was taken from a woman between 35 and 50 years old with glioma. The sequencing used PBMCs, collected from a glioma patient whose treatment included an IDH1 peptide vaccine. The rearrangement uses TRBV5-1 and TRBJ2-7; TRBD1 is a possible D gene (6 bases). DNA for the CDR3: TGCGCCAGCAGCTTGGCAGGGGCCTATACCTACGAGCAGTACTTC. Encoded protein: CASSLAGAYTYEQYF.